In its sample, the clone carrying this T cell receptor (beta chain) was seen a few times. Its antigen remains unidentified. Both 60 Vbeta primers and 13 Jbeta primers went into the PCR. Assay used: immunoSEQ multiplex PCR; TCRdb lists only in-frame clones, some missing. The profile shows 100,000 to 150,000 clones, about three quarters of them singletons. The sample originates from a study of cytomegalovirus exposure and HLA in healthy donors. Whole-study findings and limits: Presence/absence analyses assumed roughly uniform sequencing depth across donors, which may not hold. Indistinguishable V segments such as TRBV6-2 and TRBV6-3 were excluded.

The length of the CDR3 is 12 residues. Between the trimmed V and J ends, which lost 5 bases and 9 bases, there was a span of 11 bases. Germline assignment: CDR1 SGHTA and CDR2 FQGNSA. The sample taken for sequencing was PBMCs. The V and J genes are TRBV7-2 and TRBJ1-5, with D hard to call. The TCR originated in a man aged 25-45 years in good health and CMV-seronegative. CDR3 amino acids: CASSLKKRPQHF. CDR3 coding DNA: TGTGCCAGCAGCCTCAAAAAGAGGCCCCAGCATTTT. Combining the CDR3 with reference TRBV7-2 and TRBJ1-5 gives the whole variable domain GAGVSQSPSNKVTEKGKDVELRCDPISGHTALYWYRQSLGQGLEFLIYFQGNSAPDKSGLPSDRFSAERTGGSVSTLTIQRTQQEDSAVYLCASSLKKRPQHFGDGTRLSIL.